Following are 13 T cell receptor beta chains from one sample sequenced in a study of cytomegalovirus exposure and HLA in healthy donors (TCRdb year 2017). To prepare the library, the immunoSEQ multiplex PCR assay was applied. A mixture of 60 forward primers for TCR Vbeta segments and 13 reverse primers for TCR Jbeta segments was used in the multiplex PCR. This is the immuneACCESS table as TCRdb keeps it, with only in-frame sequences that have V and J called. A part of the clones is gone; compared with another copy, unresolved V genes explain less than half, and the rest is unexplained. The table for this sample records some 48,000 clones. The ten biggest clones cover approximately 26% of the sample. Sequencing input: PBMCs. The receptors were sampled from a man in his forties in good health and CMV-seropositive.

Judged by frequency, this clone is medium-sized. This same CDR3 is encoded by further DNA sequences in the sample. The gene calls are TRBV19 and TRBJ1-2; 11 bases agree with TRBD1. This CDR3 region has 15 residues. CDR1 LNHDA and CDR2 SQIVND come from the germline V gene (reference sequence). The ends lost 3 bases at V and 6 bases at J; junction bases unmatched: 6. The CDR3 spells CASSIGQGAQDGYTF. The CDR3 DNA reads as TGTGCCAGTAGTATCGGACAGGGGGCGCAAGATGGCTACACCTTC.

V and J are TRBV11-2 and TRBJ1-2; D gene ambiguous. Germline loops: CDR1 SGHAT, CDR2 FQNNGV. CDR3 length: 12 residues. V was cut by 5 bases and J by 0 bases, with 4 bases left in between. CDR3 bases: TGTGCCAGCAGCCAGTCTAACTATGGCTACACCTTC. Translated, it gives CASSQSNYGYTF.

The gene calls are TRBV9 and TRBJ2-5; D unclear. The CDR3 has 13 amino acids. V was trimmed by 2 bases and J by 2 bases, leaving 7 bases between them. CDR1 is SGDLS, CDR2 YYNGEE, per germline. CDR3 sequence reads: CASSVAVQETQYF. The CDR3 DNA follows: TGTGCCAGCAGCGTGGCAGTACAAGAGACCCAGTACTTC.

This chain links TRBV5-1 with TRBJ1-5, with TRBD1 matching over 10 bases. The CDR3 consists of 17 residues. Losses at the gene ends were 3 bases for V and 0 bases for J; bases not matched to a gene: 6. Germline V CDR1 and CDR2: SGHRS, YFSETQ. For the CDR3, the DNA is TGCGCCAGCAGCTGGGGGACAGGGGCGTATAGCAATCAGCCCCAGCATTTT. The encoded protein is CASSWGTGAYSNQPQHF.

This sequence joins TRBV14 and TRBJ2-3, with TRBD2 as a possible D gene (6 bases). CDR1 is SGHDN and CDR2 is FVKESK in the germline V gene. Trimming cost V 1 base and J 6 bases, with 11 bases left between them. The length of the CDR3 is 14 residues. CDR3 loop: CASSQADGGDTQYF. CDR3 nucleotide sequence: TGTGCCAGCAGCCAAGCGGACGGAGGGGATACGCAGTATTTT.

This chain connects TRBV6-5 to TRBJ2-7; 7 bases map to TRBD2. Germline V gives CDR1 MNHEY, CDR2 SVGAGI. J lost 3 bases, V lost 0 bases, and 8 bases had no gene match. The CDR3 has 16 amino acids. Here the CDR3 DNA reads TGTGCCAGCAGTTACTCGACGACGGGAGGCAACTACGAGCAGTACTTC. Its protein is CASSYSTTGGNYEQYF.

The chain carries TRBV5-4 and TRBJ1-5, with TRBD1 matching 7 bases. This CDR3 spans 16 amino acids. The germline V gene encodes CDR1 SGHNT and CDR2 YYREEE (reference sequence). The ends lost 1 base at V and 4 bases at J; junction bases unmatched: 8. The CDR3 coding sequence is TGTGCCAGCAGCTTGAGAACCGGGACAGAGAATCAGCCCCAGCATTTT. This sequence encodes CASSLRTGTENQPQHF.

The chain uses TRBV4-1 and TRBJ2-7, with 8 bases fitting TRBD1. This CDR3 is built from 15 residues. V lost 3 bases, J lost 5 bases, and 9 bases stayed unmatched. In germline, CDR1 is MGHRA, CDR2 YSYEKL. CDR3 sequence: CASSHGQGSIDEQYF. DNA for the CDR3: TGCGCCAGCAGCCACGGACAGGGTTCAATCGACGAGCAGTACTTC.

This rearrangement joins TRBV2 to TRBJ1-6; 12 bases align to TRBD1. J gave up 10 bases and V 11 bases, and 9 bases lay outside the gene matches. This CDR3 has 14 residues. Germline CDR1 and CDR2: SNHLY and FYNNEI. In nucleotides, the CDR3 is TGTGCCGGATCCGGGACAGGGGGCGGCTCACCCCTCCACTTT. Protein sequence: CAGSGTGGGSPLHF.

The genes are TRBV7-9 and TRBJ1-1; TRBD1 might be the D (5 bases). Trimming pared 3 bases from V and 6 bases from J, leaving 14 bases between. In germline, CDR1 is SEHNR, CDR2 FQNEAQ (reference sequence). The CDR3 totals 14 residues. CDR3 nucleotides: TGTGCCAGCAGCTTGACAGCTACCTCACCTGAAGCTTTCTTT. Its translation: CASSLTATSPEAFF.

The chain links TRBV14 to TRBJ1-2; D is uncertain. From germline, CDR1 is SGHDN and CDR2 FVKESK. Trimming took 4 bases from V and 6 from J, leaving 12 bases between them. This CDR3 is built from 13 residues. The CDR3 protein is CASSLLLRDGYTF. CDR3 nucleotide sequence: TGTGCCAGCAGCCTCCTGTTACGGGATGGCTACACCTTC.

The chain couples TRBV10-2 to TRBJ2-5; no clear D. The J call may be wrong; the DNA end is better matched by TRBJ2-7. This CDR3 is 16 amino acids long. In germline, CDR1 is WSHSY, CDR2 SAAADI. The CDR3 sequence: CASLIPSVRWSYEQYF. The CDR3 region has the DNA TGCGCCAGTCTTATCCCGTCTGTGAGGTGGTCCTACGAGCAGTACTTC.

The chain uses TRBV7-2 and TRBJ2-1, with 13 bases lining up with TRBD2. The ends lost 5 bases at V and 2 bases at J; junction bases unmatched: 6. The CDR3 has 17 residues. CDR1 SGHTA and CDR2 FQGNSA come from the germline V gene. In DNA form, the CDR3 reads TGTGCCAGCAGCGTGACTAGCGGGGGGACGACCTACAATGAGCAGTTCTTC. It is translated as CASSVTSGGTTYNEQFF.